This T cell receptor (beta chain) was identified during a study of cytomegalovirus exposure and HLA in healthy donors. Study observations and caveats: A later analysis, which compared TCR beta chains of equal frequency, found the HLA-associated ones more clonally expanded. Under in vitro conditions, a few CMV-associated chains were confirmed as specific for CMV antigens. The authors later found most CMV-associated TCR beta chains appeared HLA-restricted.

V shed 4 bases and J 5 bases; nucleotides not matched to a gene: 6. The CDR3 consists of 14 residues. Germline V lookup: CDR1 SEHNR, CDR2 FQNEAQ (reference sequence). On this clone: Antigen: not known.

A multiplex PCR was run with 60 Vbeta primers and 13 Jbeta primers. Some clones are missing from TCRdb's copy, which holds only in-frame ones; the method was immunoSEQ multiplex PCR. The profile shows 150,000 to 200,000 clones, 84% of them singletons. Healthy bone marrow donors made up the donor group. Sequenced: PBMCs. The TCR comes from a man younger than 30 in good health and CMV-seronegative. J is TRBJ2-7 and V is TRBV7-9; 9 nucleotides agree with TRBD1. The CDR3 DNA follows: TGTGCCAGCAGCTCCCGGGACAGGGCGCACGAGCAGTACTTC. This codes for CASSSRDRAHEQYF.